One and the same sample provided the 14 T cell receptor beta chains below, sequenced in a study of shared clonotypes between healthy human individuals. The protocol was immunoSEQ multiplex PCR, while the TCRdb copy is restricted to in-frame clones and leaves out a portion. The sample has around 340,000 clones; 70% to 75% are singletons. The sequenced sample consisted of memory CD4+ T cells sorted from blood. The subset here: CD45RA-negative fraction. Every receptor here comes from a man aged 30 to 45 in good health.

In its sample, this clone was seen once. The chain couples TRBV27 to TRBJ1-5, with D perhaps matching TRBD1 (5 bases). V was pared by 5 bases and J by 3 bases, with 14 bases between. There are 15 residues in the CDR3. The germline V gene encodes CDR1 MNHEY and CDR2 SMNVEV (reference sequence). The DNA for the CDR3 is TGTGCCAGCAGTCCCAGGGTCGATTTCAATCAGCCCCAGCATTTT. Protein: CASSPRVDFNQPQHF.

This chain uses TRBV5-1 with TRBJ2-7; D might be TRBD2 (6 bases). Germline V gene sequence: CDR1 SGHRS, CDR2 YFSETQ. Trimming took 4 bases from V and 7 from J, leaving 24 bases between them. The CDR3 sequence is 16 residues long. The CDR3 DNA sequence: TGCGCCAGCAGCGGGTGGTCCATGAAGGGCGCGGGGGAGCAGTACTTC. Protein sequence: CASSGWSMKGAGEQYF.

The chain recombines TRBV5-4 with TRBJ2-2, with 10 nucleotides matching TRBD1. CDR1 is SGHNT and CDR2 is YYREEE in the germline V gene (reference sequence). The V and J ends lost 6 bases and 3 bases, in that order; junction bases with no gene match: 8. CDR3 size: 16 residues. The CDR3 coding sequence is TGTGCCAGCAACTTCGGGACAGGGGTTGACACCGGGGAGCTGTTTTTT. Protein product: CASNFGTGVDTGELFF.

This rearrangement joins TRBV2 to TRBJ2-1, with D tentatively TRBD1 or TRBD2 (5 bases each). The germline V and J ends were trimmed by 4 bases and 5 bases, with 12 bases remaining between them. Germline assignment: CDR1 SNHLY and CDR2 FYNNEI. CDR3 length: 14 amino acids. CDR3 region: CASSGVLGHNEQFF. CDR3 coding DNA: TGTGCCAGCAGTGGAGTCTTGGGACACAATGAGCAGTTCTTC.

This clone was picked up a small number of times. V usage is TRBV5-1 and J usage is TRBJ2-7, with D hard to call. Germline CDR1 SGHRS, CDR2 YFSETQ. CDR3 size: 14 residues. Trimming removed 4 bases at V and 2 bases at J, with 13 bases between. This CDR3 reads CASSPVGSTYEQYF. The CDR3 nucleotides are TGCGCCAGCAGCCCGGTGGGTTCGACCTACGAGCAGTACTTC.

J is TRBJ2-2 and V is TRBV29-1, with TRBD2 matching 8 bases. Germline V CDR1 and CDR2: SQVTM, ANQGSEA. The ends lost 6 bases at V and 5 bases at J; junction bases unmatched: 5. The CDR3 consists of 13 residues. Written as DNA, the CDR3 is TGCAGCGTAACGTCGGGAGGGACCGGGGAGCTGTTTTTT. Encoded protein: CSVTSGGTGELFF.

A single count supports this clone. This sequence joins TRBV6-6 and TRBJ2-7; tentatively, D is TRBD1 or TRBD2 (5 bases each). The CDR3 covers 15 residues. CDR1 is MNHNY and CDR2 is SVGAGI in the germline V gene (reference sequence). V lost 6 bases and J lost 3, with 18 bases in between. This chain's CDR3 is CASRGVIRPLYEQYF. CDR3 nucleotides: TGTGCCAGCAGGGGGGTCATTAGACCACTCTACGAGCAGTACTTC.

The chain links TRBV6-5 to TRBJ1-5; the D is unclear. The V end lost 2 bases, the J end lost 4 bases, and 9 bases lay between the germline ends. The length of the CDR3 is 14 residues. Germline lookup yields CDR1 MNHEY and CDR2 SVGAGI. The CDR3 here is CASSYLAGNQPQHF. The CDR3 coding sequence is TGTGCCAGCAGTTACCTGGCAGGTAATCAGCCCCAGCATTTT.

Here the CDR3 reads CASSRGHSYEQYF. CDR3 coding DNA: TGTGCCAGCAGCCGAGGACATAGCTACGAGCAGTACTTC. V gene TRBV11-2 combines with J gene TRBJ2-7, with D perhaps TRBD1 (5 bases). CDR1 SGHAT and CDR2 FQNNGV come from the germline V gene. This CDR3 is 13 amino acids long. The ends were cut back, 5 bases at V and 3 bases at J, with 11 bases in the middle.

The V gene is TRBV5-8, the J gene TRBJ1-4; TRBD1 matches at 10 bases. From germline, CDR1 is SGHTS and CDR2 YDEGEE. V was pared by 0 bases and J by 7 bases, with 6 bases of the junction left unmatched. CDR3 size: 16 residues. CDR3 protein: CASSLGSGTGAEKLFF. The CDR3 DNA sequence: TGTGCCAGCAGCTTGGGGTCCGGGACAGGGGCTGAAAAACTGTTTTTT.

DNA for the CDR3: TGTGCCAGTAGTATAGATAGCGACCGCACTCCGTATTTT. Its protein is CASSIDSDRTPYF. The chain has TRBV19 and TRBJ2-3; the D gene is possibly TRBD2 (5 bases). Per germline, CDR1 LNHDA and CDR2 SQIVND (reference sequence). The CDR3 is made up of 13 amino acids. Trimming removed 0 bases at V and 14 bases at J, with 15 bases between.

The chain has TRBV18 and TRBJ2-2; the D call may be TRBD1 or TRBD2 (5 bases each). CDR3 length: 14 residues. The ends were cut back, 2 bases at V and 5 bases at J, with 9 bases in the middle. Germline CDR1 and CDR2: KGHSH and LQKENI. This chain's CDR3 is CASSPNRRTGELFF. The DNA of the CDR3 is TGTGCCAGCTCACCAAACAGGAGGACCGGGGAGCTGTTTTTT.

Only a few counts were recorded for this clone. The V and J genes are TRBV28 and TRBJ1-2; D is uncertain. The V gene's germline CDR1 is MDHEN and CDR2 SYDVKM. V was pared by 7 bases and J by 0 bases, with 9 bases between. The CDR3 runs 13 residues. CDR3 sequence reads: CASISGPNYGYTF. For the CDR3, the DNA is TGTGCCAGCATTTCCGGGCCTAACTATGGCTACACCTTC.

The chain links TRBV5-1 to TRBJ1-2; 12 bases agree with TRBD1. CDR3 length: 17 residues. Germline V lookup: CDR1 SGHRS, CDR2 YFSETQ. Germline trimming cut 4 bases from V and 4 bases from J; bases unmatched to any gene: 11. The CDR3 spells CASSPGQGAGVFYGYTF. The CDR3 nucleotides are TGCGCCAGCAGCCCGGGACAGGGGGCCGGGGTTTTCTATGGCTACACCTTC. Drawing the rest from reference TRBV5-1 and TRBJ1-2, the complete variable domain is KAGVTQTPRYLIKTRGQQVTLSCSPISGHRSVSWYQQTPGQGLQFLFEYFSETQRNKGNFPGRFSGRQFSNSRSEMNVSTLELGDSALYLCASSPGQGAGVFYGYTFGSGTRLTVV.